A single sample is the source of the 20 T cell receptor beta chains below, sequenced in a study of PD-L1 blockade in urothelial cancer (dated by TCRdb to 2016 to 2017). To prepare the library, the immunoSEQ multiplex PCR assay was applied. Not all clones reach the TCRdb copy of this immuneACCESS table, which keeps in-frame sequences only. Checked studies attribute under half of the gap to unresolved V genes and leave the rest unexplained. The sample profile shows tens of thousands of clones; 82% of them were found once. Roughly 18% of the sample comes from the top ten. The sequencing here drew on PBMCs, taken around atezolizumab (anti-PD-L1) treatment. The receptors here all came from a man in his fifties or sixties with urothelial cancer.

This clone has a single count. The CDR3 nucleotides read TGTGCCAGCAGCGTAGGAACCAGGGGGATCGACCAGCCCCAGCATTTT. This encodes CASSVGTRGIDQPQHF. The chain carries TRBV9 and TRBJ1-5, with 7 bases aligning to TRBD1. This CDR3 region has 16 residues. Germline CDR1 reads SGDLS; CDR2 reads YYNGEE. Trimming removed 0 bases from V and 7 bases from J; junction bases left unmatched: 10. The entire variable domain, with the rest obtained from reference TRBV9 and TRBJ1-5, is as follows: DSGVTQTPKHLITATGQRVTLRCSPRSGDLSVYWYQQSLDQGLQFLIQYYNGEERAKGNILERFSAQQFPDLHSELNLSSLELGDSALYFCASSVGTRGIDQPQHFGDGTRLSIL.

This clone has only one observation. The V and J genes are TRBV30 and TRBJ1-2; D is unclear. V lost 1 base and J lost 8, with 8 bases in between. The germline V gene encodes CDR1 GTSNPN and CDR2 SVGIG (reference sequence). CDR3 length: 11 residues. As DNA, the CDR3 is TGTGCCTGGAGTGGAGTAGTCGGCTACACCTTC. This encodes CAWSGVVGYTF.

Only a few counts were recorded for this clone. The chain recombines TRBV4-1 with TRBJ1-1; D is ambiguous. V was cut by 3 bases and J by 1 base, with 12 bases left in between. The CDR3 spans 15 residues. Per the germline V gene, CDR1 is MGHRA and CDR2 is YSYEKL. In nucleotides, the CDR3 is TGCGCCAGCAGCCATTCCGCGCTTCGGAACACTGAAGCTTTCTTT. It translates to CASSHSALRNTEAFF.

The rearrangement uses TRBV5-1 and TRBJ1-6; 8 nucleotides line up with TRBD1. The length of the CDR3 is 14 residues. Losses at the gene ends were 4 bases for V and 9 bases for J; bases not matched to a gene: 6. Germline CDR1 reads SGHRS; CDR2 reads YFSETQ. Here the CDR3 reads CASSLGQGASPLHF. For the CDR3, the DNA is TGCGCCAGCAGCCTAGGGCAGGGGGCTTCACCCCTCCACTTT.

The chain carries TRBV28 and TRBJ2-1; TRBD2 matches at 7 bases. The CDR3 covers 13 residues. Germline trimming cut 1 base from V and 7 bases from J; bases unmatched to any gene: 1. In germline, CDR1 is MDHEN, CDR2 SYDVKM. CDR3 in DNA: TGTGCCAGCAGTTTATTCGGGGGGAATGAGCAGTTCTTC. As protein: CASSLFGGNEQFF.

The sample holds one count of this clone. The chain couples TRBV5-1 to TRBJ2-1; 11 nucleotides agree with TRBD2. The V gene end was trimmed by 7 bases and the J gene end by 4 bases; junction bases not matched to a gene: 7. This CDR3 has 15 residues. The germline gives CDR1 SGHRS, CDR2 YFSETQ. CDR3 region: CASQSLAGGYNEQFF. In DNA form, the CDR3 reads TGCGCCAGCCAAAGTCTAGCGGGGGGATACAATGAGCAGTTCTTC.

By share, this clone ranks as medium-sized. The V call is TRBV30, the J call TRBJ2-2; 7 bases map to TRBD1. Germline assignment: CDR1 GTSNPN and CDR2 SVGIG (reference sequence). The V segment lost 3 bases and the J segment 7 bases; nucleotides outside the gene matches: 8. This CDR3 has 14 residues. The CDR3 DNA sequence: TGTGCCTGGAGCTCCGGGACAGATATCGGGGAGCTGTTTTTT. This translates into CAWSSGTDIGELFF.

The chain carries TRBV7-9 and TRBJ2-5, with 8 bases identical to TRBD1. CDR1 is SEHNR and CDR2 is FQNEAQ in the germline V gene (reference sequence). The CDR3 totals 15 residues. The V gene end was trimmed by 5 bases and the J gene end by 5 bases; junction bases not matched to a gene: 10. The CDR3 DNA sequence: TGTGCCAGCAGCCCTGGGGCAAACAGGGGGGAGACCCAGTACTTC. Translation gives CASSPGANRGETQYF.

The CDR3 reads CASSSRGASTDTQYF. The CDR3 DNA sequence: TGTGCCAGCAGTAGTCGCGGGGCTAGCACAGATACGCAGTATTTT. V is TRBV2 and J is TRBJ2-3; a weak D match, TRBD2 (6 bases). CDR3 size: 15 residues. Germline V CDR1 and CDR2: SNHLY, FYNNEI. Trimming stripped 5 bases from V and 0 bases from J, with 12 bases between.

This clone was seen a handful of times. The chain combines TRBV25-1 with TRBJ2-7, with D possibly matching TRBD1 (6 bases). The germline V gene has CDR1 MGHDK and CDR2 SYGVNS. V was shortened by 1 base and J by 6 bases, with 10 bases between the two germline ends. The CDR3 runs 13 residues. CDR3 amino acids: CASSELSGAEQYF. DNA for the CDR3: TGTGCCAGCAGTGAATTGTCAGGGGCCGAGCAGTACTTC.

The rearrangement uses TRBV19 and TRBJ1-4; no clear D gene. The CDR3 totals 15 residues. The germline CDR1 and CDR2 sequences are LNHDA and SQIVND (reference sequence). Trimming cost V 5 bases and J 0 bases, with 10 bases left between them. CDR3 sequence reads: CASSLEVATNEKLFF. CDR3 nucleotides: TGTGCCAGTAGTCTTGAAGTAGCAACTAATGAAAAACTGTTTTTT.

V gene TRBV19 combines with J gene TRBJ1-1; D is possibly TRBD1 (5 bases). Germline assignment: CDR1 LNHDA and CDR2 SQIVND (reference sequence). V was trimmed by 3 bases and J by 7 bases, leaving 9 bases between them. This CDR3 spans 12 amino acids. DNA for the CDR3: TGTGCCAGTAGTATTGTGGGGCTTGAAGCTTTCTTT. Its protein is CASSIVGLEAFF.

Concerning this clone itself: The identical CDR3 is also encoded by other nucleotide sequences in the sample. The chain couples TRBV7-6 to TRBJ2-5; 8 bases are shared with TRBD1. CDR3 length equals 15 residues. Trimming took 5 bases from V and 1 from J; bases not matched to a gene: 6. Germline V gene data show CDR1 as SGHVS and CDR2 as FNYEAQ. The CDR3 DNA reads as TGTGCCAGCAGCCCCCGGACAGGGTCCCAAGAGACCCAGTACTTC. Protein: CASSPRTGSQETQYF.

The chain links TRBV4-1 to TRBJ2-1, with 10 bases lining up with TRBD2. The ends lost 3 bases at V and 6 bases at J; junction bases unmatched: 11. This CDR3 has 17 residues. CDR1 is MGHRA and CDR2 is YSYEKL in the germline V gene. The CDR3 DNA reads as TGCGCCAGCAGCCAGCCTAGTACAGCGGGGGGGTTCAATGAGCAGTTCTTC. It codes for CASSQPSTAGGFNEQFF.

The chain recombines TRBV6-1 with TRBJ1-6, with TRBD1 as a possible D gene (5 bases). Germline V lookup: CDR1 MNHNS, CDR2 SASEGT. The CDR3 consists of 15 residues. Between the trimmed V and J ends, which lost 3 bases and 7 bases, there was a span of 13 bases. CDR3 sequence reads: CASSDVGGGNSPLHF. The CDR3 nucleotides are TGTGCCAGCAGTGACGTTGGGGGGGGGAATTCACCCCTCCACTTT.

The genes are TRBV6-4 and TRBJ1-2; unclear D gene. Germline V gene lookup returns CDR1 MRHNA and CDR2 SNTAGT. The length of the CDR3 is 15 residues. V shed 0 bases and J shed 4 bases, with 12 bases lying between them. The DNA for the CDR3 is TGTGCCAGCAGTGACTCTACAGCTACCCCCTATGGCTACACCTTC. This gives the protein CASSDSTATPYGYTF.

The chain couples TRBV28 to TRBJ1-1; 7 bases are a match to TRBD1. The V and J ends lost 7 bases and 1 base, in that order; junction bases with no gene match: 6. Germline CDR1 reads MDHEN; CDR2 reads SYDVKM. The CDR3 sequence is 14 residues long. The DNA for the CDR3 is TGTGCCAGCACCACCGGGACAGAGAACACTGAAGCTTTCTTT. It yields the protein CASTTGTENTEAFF.

This chain joins TRBV6-5 and TRBJ2-2; 11 bases map to TRBD2. V trimming: 3 bases; J trimming: 7 bases; junction bases outside the gene matches: 4. Germline V CDR1 and CDR2: MNHEY, SVGAGI. The CDR3 runs to 15 residues. The CDR3 loop reads CASSYSGGVHGELFF. The CDR3 DNA follows: TGTGCCAGCAGTTATAGCGGGGGGGTTCACGGGGAGCTGTTTTTT.

The rearrangement uses TRBV2 and TRBJ2-2; weak D call: TRBD2 (6 bases). Trimming cost V 8 bases and J 10 bases, with 17 bases left between them. Germline CDR1 reads SNHLY; CDR2 reads FYNNEI. The CDR3 spans 13 residues. The CDR3 nucleotides are TGTGCCAGCGGGAGGCAAGGGAGACAGGAGCTGTTTTTT. Its translation: CASGRQGRQELFF.

The J gene is TRBJ1-5, the V gene TRBV28; D not resolved. The CDR3 spans 12 residues. V was shortened by 11 bases and J by 3 bases, with 11 bases between the two germline ends. CDR1 is MDHEN and CDR2 is SYDVKM in the germline V gene. CDR3: CAVREVNQPQHF. The CDR3 DNA reads as TGTGCCGTTAGGGAGGTCAATCAGCCCCAGCATTTT. Full variable domain (missing parts from reference TRBV28 and TRBJ1-5): DVKVTQSSRYLVKRTGEKVFLECVQDMDHENMFWYRQDPGLGLRLIYFSYDVKMKEKGDIPEGYSVSREKKERFSLILESASTNQTSMYLCAVREVNQPQHFGDGTRLSIL.